This TCR beta chain was identified in a study of CD8 T cells in Susac syndrome. Random hexamers served to reverse transcribe roughly 0.5 to 1 ug RNA. Amplification of TCR beta CDR3 used immunoSEQ multiplex PCR across 54 Vbeta and 13 Jbeta. TCRdb processed the immunoSEQ multiplex PCR reads anew with MiXCR; each CDR3 protein has one entry. The table has 160,000 or so distinct CDR3 sequences, roughly 95% seen once. Sequencing of TCR beta was performed on blood CD8+ and CD4+ T cells. The multiple sclerosis controls comprised treatment-naive patients whose relapsing-remitting disease was stable or active. FACS was used to enrich TEMRA cells, whereas the CD8+ and CD4+ T cells were obtained by negative isolation. The CDR3 spans 15 residues. Germline V gene data show CDR1 as SEHNR and CDR2 as FQNEAQ (reference sequence). The V segment lost 4 bases and the J segment 6 bases; nucleotides outside the gene matches: 10.

This TCR was sampled from a human donor with multiple sclerosis. Sequenced sample: CD8+ T cells from PBMCs. This chain connects TRBV7-9 to TRBJ1-1; TRBD1 matches 8 bases. This CDR3 reads CASSSTGTGDSEAFF. In DNA form, the CDR3 reads TGTGCCAGCAGCTCAACCGGGACAGGTGATTCTGAAGCTTTCTTT.